These 17 T cell receptor beta chains came from one sample sequenced in a study of T cells in Graves' hyperthyroidism and ophthalmopathy. What was amplified from RNA transcripts were TCR beta CDR3 regions. First-round RT-PCR targeting the TCR CDR3 was performed with the HTBI primer set. MiXCR, run by TCRdb on the multiplex PCR reads, gives a single entry per CDR3 protein. The top ten hold roughly a tenth of the sample, which has hundreds of thousands of distinct CDR3 sequences, 11% to 15% seen once. Specimen: blood. The receptors originated from a woman aged 18-29 years with Graves' hyperthyroidism.

The chain is built from TRBV2 and TRBJ1-5; D not certain. The length of the CDR3 is 13 residues. Trimming left V 3 bases short and J 5 bases short, with 8 bases between. Germline loops: CDR1 SNHLY, CDR2 FYNNEI. CDR3 DNA: TGTGCCAGCAGTGAGGGTCAATATCAGCCCCAGCATTTT. This translates into CASSEGQYQPQHF. The whole variable domain, remainder taken from reference TRBV2 and TRBJ1-5, is EPEVTQTPSHQVTQMGQEVILRCVPISNHLYFYWYRQILGQKVEFLVSFYNNEISEKSEIFDDQFSVERPDGSNFTLKIRSTKLEDSAMYFCASSEGQYQPQHFGDGTRLSIL.

The chain couples TRBV6-1 to TRBJ2-1; 10 bases fit TRBD2. The ends lost 8 bases at V and 4 bases at J; junction bases unmatched: 5. The germline CDR1 and CDR2 sequences are MNHNS and SASEGT. This CDR3 is 14 amino acids long. Here the CDR3 DNA reads TGTGCCAGCTGGAAGCGGGAGGGGTACAATGAGCAGTTCTTC. Translation gives CASWKREGYNEQFF.

The V call is TRBV20-1, the J call TRBJ1-6; D might be TRBD1 (5 bases). The CDR3 contains 15 residues. CDR1 and CDR2 from the germline V gene are DFQATT and SNEGSKA (reference sequence). Trimming cost V 3 bases and J 5 bases, with 14 bases left between them. CDR3 sequence reads: CSASLGTWDNSPLHF. CDR3 nucleotide sequence: TGCAGTGCTAGTCTAGGGACTTGGGATAATTCACCCCTCCACTTT.

This clonotype was detected a few times. V usage is TRBV19 and J usage is TRBJ2-5, with 11 bases that match TRBD2. The CDR3 covers 15 residues. Germline trimming cut 7 bases from V and 5 bases from J; bases unmatched to any gene: 9. From germline, CDR1 is LNHDA and CDR2 SQIVND (reference sequence). The CDR3 loop reads CASTLGLAEGETQYF. As DNA, the CDR3 is TGTGCCAGTACCCTGGGACTAGCGGAGGGGGAGACCCAGTACTTC.

This clonotype was observed a handful of times. V gene TRBV14 combines with J gene TRBJ2-1; D perhaps matches TRBD2 (6 bases). Looked up from germline, CDR1 is SGHDN and CDR2 is FVKESK. V lost 0 bases to trimming and J lost 3 bases, with 12 bases between them. The CDR3 runs to 16 residues. The CDR3 protein is CASSQDGVADYNEQFF. In DNA form, the CDR3 reads TGTGCCAGCAGCCAAGACGGAGTAGCGGACTACAATGAGCAGTTCTTC.

This clonotype was found a few times. This rearrangement joins TRBV10-3 to TRBJ2-7, with 8 bases identical to TRBD1. Germline lookup yields CDR1 ENHRY and CDR2 SYGVKD. V shed 2 bases, J shed 3 bases, and the junction held 6 bases outside the gene matches. The CDR3 runs to 15 residues. The CDR3 loop reads CAISEKVTGDYEQYF. CDR3 coding DNA: TGTGCCATCAGTGAGAAGGTGACAGGGGACTACGAGCAGTACTTC.

The chain carries TRBV20-1 and TRBJ2-1; 11 nucleotides align to TRBD2. The germline CDR1 and CDR2 sequences are DFQATT and SNEGSKA (reference sequence). The CDR3 has 17 residues. After removal of 6 bases from V and 0 bases from J, the junction contained 10 bases not matched to a gene. CDR3 protein: CSATRTSGLVSYNEQFF. CDR3 sequence (DNA): TGCAGTGCCACACGGACTAGCGGGTTAGTCTCCTACAATGAGCAGTTCTTC.

Ten or more counts support this clonotype. The chain joins TRBV20-1 to TRBJ2-7, with D possibly matching TRBD1 (5 bases). Germline values: CDR1 DFQATT, CDR2 SNEGSKA (reference sequence). This CDR3 has 14 residues. V dropped 3 bases and J dropped 2 bases, with 14 bases sitting between them. CDR3 loop: CSASDGAEPYEQYF. CDR3 in DNA: TGCAGTGCTAGTGATGGGGCGGAACCCTACGAGCAGTACTTC.

The chain combines TRBV9 with TRBJ1-3, with 9 bases matching TRBD1. Germline CDR1 SGDLS, CDR2 YYNGEE. V trimming: 4 bases; J trimming: 10 bases; junction bases outside the gene matches: 15. The CDR3 spans 16 residues. The CDR3 nucleotides are TGTGCCAGCAGCCCCACAGGGGGCTTCGACCAGTCGACCATATATTTT. Protein product: CASSPTGGFDQSTIYF. Supplemented by reference TRBV9 and TRBJ1-3, the full variable domain reads DSGVTQTPKHLITATGQRVTLRCSPRSGDLSVYWYQQSLDQGLQFLIQYYNGEERAKGNILERFSAQQFPDLHSELNLSSLELGDSALYFCASSPTGGFDQSTIYFGEGSWLTVV.

The rearrangement uses TRBV6-5 and TRBJ1-1, with 9 nucleotides matching TRBD1. The junction had 11 bases not matched to a gene; V was cut back by 2 bases and J by 4 bases. The CDR3 is 17 amino acids. Germline loops: CDR1 MNHEY, CDR2 SVGAGI. The CDR3 spells CASSYGRDREGGTEAFF. In DNA, the CDR3 is TGTGCCAGCAGTTACGGCCGGGACAGGGAGGGTGGCACTGAAGCTTTCTTT.

The sample holds many counts of this clonotype. This chain connects TRBV2 to TRBJ1-1; tentative D call: TRBD1 (5 bases). CDR1 is SNHLY and CDR2 is FYNNEI in the germline V gene. The CDR3 is 13 amino acids. The V and J ends lost 6 bases and 0 bases respectively, with 8 bases between them. This CDR3 reads CASRRTLNTEAFF. The CDR3 DNA follows: TGTGCCAGCAGGCGGACACTGAACACTGAAGCTTTCTTT.

This clonotype was detected a few times. The chain combines TRBV24-1 with TRBJ1-3; no clear D. This CDR3 has 12 amino acids. With 7 bases removed from V and 9 bases from J, the gap between germline ends came to 12 bases. CDR1 KGHDR and CDR2 SFDVKD come from the germline V gene. CDR3 bases: TGTGCCACCAGCCCCGGGATTGGCACCATATATTTT. Translation: CATSPGIGTIYF.

The chain employs TRBV4-3 and TRBJ2-6, with 7 bases matching TRBD1. The germline gives CDR1 LGHNA, CDR2 YSLEER. V lost 1 base and J lost 3; bases outside the gene matches: 3. This CDR3 comprises 16 residues. CDR3 in DNA: TGCGCCAGCAGCCAAGCAGGGGGTAATGGGGCCAACGTCCTGACTTTC. Its protein is CASSQAGGNGANVLTF.

A few counts support this clonotype. The CDR3 DNA sequence: TGTGCCAGCCGGTCAGGGGCGCGCACCGGGGAGCTGTTTTTT. Translated, it gives CASRSGARTGELFF. J is TRBJ2-2 and V is TRBV11-3, with D possibly matching TRBD1 (6 bases). Trimming removed 8 bases at V and 4 bases at J, with 14 bases between. The CDR3 length is 14 residues. Germline CDR1 SGHNT, CDR2 YENEEA. Drawing the rest from reference TRBV11-3 and TRBJ2-2, the complete variable domain is EAGVVQSPRYKIIEKKQPVAFWCNPISGHNTLYWYLQNLGQGPELLIRYENEEAVDDSQLPKDRFSAERLKGVDSTLKIQPAELGDSAVYLCASRSGARTGELFFGEGSRLTVL.

This clonotype was observed at least ten times. The CDR3 spells CASSLTSGTGFDEQYF. The CDR3 bases are TGTGCCAGCAGCTTAACCTCCGGGACAGGGTTCGACGAGCAGTACTTC. The chain employs TRBV7-3 and TRBJ2-7; 9 positions match TRBD1. The germline CDR1 and CDR2 sequences are SGHTA and FQGTGA. This CDR3 contains 16 residues. Trimming cost V 0 bases and J 5 bases; bases outside gene matches: 8.

The CDR3 loop reads CASSHTGRVSGRYNEQFF. CDR3 DNA: TGTGCCAGCAGCCATACAGGGAGGGTTAGCGGGAGGTACAATGAGCAGTTCTTC. The chain recombines TRBV14 with TRBJ2-1, with 10 bases aligning to TRBD2. CDR3 length: 18 amino acids. Per germline, CDR1 SGHDN and CDR2 FVKESK. The V gene end was trimmed by 3 bases and the J gene end by 4 bases; junction bases not matched to a gene: 12.

There are many counts of this clonotype. CDR3 in DNA: TGTGCCAGCAGCAGGAGGGCAGGGTATAGTAACGAGCAGTACTTC. Residues: CASSRRAGYSNEQYF. The V gene is TRBV11-2, the J gene TRBJ2-7; D may be TRBD2 (6 bases). V dropped 5 bases and J dropped 5 bases, with 19 bases sitting between them. The germline V gene has CDR1 SGHAT and CDR2 FQNNGV. The CDR3 is 15 residues long.